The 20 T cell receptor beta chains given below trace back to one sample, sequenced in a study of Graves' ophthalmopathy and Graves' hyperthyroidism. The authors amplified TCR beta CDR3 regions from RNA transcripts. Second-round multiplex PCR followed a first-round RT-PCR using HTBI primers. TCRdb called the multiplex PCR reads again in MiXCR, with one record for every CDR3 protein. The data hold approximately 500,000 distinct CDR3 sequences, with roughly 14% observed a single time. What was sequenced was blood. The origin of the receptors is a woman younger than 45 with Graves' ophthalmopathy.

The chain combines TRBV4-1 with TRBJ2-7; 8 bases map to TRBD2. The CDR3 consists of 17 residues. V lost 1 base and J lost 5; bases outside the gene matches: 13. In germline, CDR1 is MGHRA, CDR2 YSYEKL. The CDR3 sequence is CASSQVRLGGAGDEQYF. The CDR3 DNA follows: TGCGCCAGCAGCCAAGTGAGGCTCGGGGGGGCAGGGGACGAGCAGTACTTC.

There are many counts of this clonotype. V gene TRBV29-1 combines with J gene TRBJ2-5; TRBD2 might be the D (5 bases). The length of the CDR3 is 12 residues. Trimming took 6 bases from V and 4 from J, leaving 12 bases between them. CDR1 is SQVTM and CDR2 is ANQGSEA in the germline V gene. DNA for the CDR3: TGCAGCGTATCCGGGAATACAGAGACCCAGTACTTC. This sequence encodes CSVSGNTETQYF.

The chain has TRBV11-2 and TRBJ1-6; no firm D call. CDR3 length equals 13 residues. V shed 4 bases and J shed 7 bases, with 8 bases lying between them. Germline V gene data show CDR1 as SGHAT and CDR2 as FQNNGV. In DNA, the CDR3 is TGTGCCAGCAGCTCCGGACCAAATTCACCCCTCCACTTT. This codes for CASSSGPNSPLHF.

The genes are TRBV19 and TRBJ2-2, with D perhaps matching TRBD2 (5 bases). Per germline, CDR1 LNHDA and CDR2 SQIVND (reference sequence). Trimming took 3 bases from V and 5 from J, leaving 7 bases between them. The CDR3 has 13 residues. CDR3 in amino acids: CASSMTGTGELFF. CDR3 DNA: TGTGCCAGTAGTATGACGGGAACCGGGGAGCTGTTTTTT.

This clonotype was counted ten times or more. The CDR3 loop is CSVGGDRGSGNYGYTF. In DNA, the CDR3 is TGCAGCGTTGGGGGGGACAGGGGATCCGGGAACTATGGCTACACCTTC. The J gene is TRBJ1-2, the V gene TRBV29-1, with TRBD1 matching 10 bases. CDR3 length equals 16 residues. Per the germline V gene, CDR1 is SQVTM and CDR2 is ANQGSEA. V gave up 4 bases and J gave up 2 bases; unmatched junction bases: 10.

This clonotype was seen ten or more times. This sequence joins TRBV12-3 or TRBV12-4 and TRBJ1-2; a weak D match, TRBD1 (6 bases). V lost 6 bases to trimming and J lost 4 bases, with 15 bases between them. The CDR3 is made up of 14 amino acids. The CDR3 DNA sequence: TGTGCCAGCAGCCCCAGGGGTGCTGGCTATGGCTACACCTTC. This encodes CASSPRGAGYGYTF.

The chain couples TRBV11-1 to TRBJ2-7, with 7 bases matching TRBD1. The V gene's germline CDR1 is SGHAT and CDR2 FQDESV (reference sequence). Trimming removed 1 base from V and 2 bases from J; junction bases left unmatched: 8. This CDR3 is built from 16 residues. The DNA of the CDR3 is TGTGCCAGCAGCTTAGGGGGGACAGCAGATACCTACGAGCAGTACTTC. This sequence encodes CASSLGGTADTYEQYF.

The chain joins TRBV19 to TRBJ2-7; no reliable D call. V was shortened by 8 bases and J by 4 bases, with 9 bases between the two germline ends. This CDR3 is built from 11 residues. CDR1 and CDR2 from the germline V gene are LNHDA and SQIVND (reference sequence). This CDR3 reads CASGRSYEQYF. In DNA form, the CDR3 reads TGTGCCAGTGGACGATCTTACGAGCAGTACTTC.

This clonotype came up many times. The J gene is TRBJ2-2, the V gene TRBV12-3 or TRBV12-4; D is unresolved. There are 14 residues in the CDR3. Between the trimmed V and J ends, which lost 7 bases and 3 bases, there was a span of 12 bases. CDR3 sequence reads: CASTLSADTGELFF. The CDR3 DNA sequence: TGTGCCAGCACCCTGAGCGCGGACACCGGGGAGCTGTTTTTT.

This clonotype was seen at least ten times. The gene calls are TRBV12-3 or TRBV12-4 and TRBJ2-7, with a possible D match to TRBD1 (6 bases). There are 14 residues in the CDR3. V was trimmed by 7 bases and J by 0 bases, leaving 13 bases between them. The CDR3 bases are TGTGCCAGCACCCCCGGGACATCCTCCTACGAGCAGTACTTC. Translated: CASTPGTSSYEQYF.

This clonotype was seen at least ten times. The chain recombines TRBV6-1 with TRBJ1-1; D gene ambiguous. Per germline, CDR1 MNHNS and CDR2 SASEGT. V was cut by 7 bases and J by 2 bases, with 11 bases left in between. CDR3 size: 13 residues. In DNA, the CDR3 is TGTGCCAGCAAACGAATGGGAAACACTGAAGCTTTCTTT. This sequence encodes CASKRMGNTEAFF.

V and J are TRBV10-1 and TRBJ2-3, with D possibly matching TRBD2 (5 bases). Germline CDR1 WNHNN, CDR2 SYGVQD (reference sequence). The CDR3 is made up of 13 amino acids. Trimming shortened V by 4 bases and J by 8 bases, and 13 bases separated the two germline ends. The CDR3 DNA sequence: TGCGCCAGCAGTGTAGGAGGTCGTGGTACGCAGTATTTT. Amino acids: CASSVGGRGTQYF.

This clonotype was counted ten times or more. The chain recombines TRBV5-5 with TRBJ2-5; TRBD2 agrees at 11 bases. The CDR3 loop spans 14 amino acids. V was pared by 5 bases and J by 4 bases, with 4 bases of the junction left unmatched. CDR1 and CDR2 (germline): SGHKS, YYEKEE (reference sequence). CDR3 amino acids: CASSSTSGRETQYF. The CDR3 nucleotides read TGTGCCAGCAGTTCTACTAGCGGGAGAGAGACCCAGTACTTC.

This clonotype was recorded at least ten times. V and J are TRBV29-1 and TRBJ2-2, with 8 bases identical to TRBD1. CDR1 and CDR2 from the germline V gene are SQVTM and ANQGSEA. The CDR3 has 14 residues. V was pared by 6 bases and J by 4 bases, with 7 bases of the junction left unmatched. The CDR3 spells CSVGTGRSTGELFF. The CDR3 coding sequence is TGCAGCGTCGGGACAGGTAGGAGCACCGGGGAGCTGTTTTTT.

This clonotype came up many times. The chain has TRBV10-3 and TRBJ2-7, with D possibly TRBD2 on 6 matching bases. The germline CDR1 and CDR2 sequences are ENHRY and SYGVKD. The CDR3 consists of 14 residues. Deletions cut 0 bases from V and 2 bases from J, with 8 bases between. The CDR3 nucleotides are TGTGCCATCAGTGAGTCCCCGGGGGCCTACGAGCAGTACTTC. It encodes CAISESPGAYEQYF.

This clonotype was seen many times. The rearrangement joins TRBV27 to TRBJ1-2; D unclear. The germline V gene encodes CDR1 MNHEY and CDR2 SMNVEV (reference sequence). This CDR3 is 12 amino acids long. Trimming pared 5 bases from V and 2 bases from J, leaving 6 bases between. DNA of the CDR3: TGTGCCAGCAGTCCCCTAAACTATGGCTACACCTTC. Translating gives CASSPLNYGYTF.

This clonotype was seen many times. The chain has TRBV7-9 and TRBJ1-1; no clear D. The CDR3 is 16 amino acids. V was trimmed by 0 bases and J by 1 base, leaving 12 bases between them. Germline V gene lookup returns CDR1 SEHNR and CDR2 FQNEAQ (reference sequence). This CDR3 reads CASSLAPGFSNTEAFF. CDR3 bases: TGTGCCAGCAGCTTAGCGCCGGGATTCTCGAACACTGAAGCTTTCTTT.

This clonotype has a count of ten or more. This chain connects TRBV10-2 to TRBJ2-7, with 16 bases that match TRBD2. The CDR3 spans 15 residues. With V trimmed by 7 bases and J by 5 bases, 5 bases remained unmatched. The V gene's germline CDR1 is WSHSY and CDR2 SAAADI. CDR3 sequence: CASNPGTSGRDEQYF. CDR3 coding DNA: TGCGCCAGCAATCCAGGGACTAGCGGGAGGGACGAGCAGTACTTC.

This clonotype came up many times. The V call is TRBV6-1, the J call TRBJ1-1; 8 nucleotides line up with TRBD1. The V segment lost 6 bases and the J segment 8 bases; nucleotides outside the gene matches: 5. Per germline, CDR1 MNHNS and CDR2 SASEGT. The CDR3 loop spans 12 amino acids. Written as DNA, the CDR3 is TGTGCCAGCAGAAATGACAGGGGAGAAGCTTTCTTT. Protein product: CASRNDRGEAFF.

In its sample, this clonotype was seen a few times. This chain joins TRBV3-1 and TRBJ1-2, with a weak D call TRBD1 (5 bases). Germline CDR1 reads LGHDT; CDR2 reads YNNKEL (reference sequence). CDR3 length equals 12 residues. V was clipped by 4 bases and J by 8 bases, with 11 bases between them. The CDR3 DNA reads TGTGCCAGCAGCCTGGGGGTTCGAGGCTACACCTTC. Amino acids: CASSLGVRGYTF.